This passage covers 26 T cell receptor beta chains from one sample sequenced in a study of beta chain features in type 1 diabetes. These receptors have no known antigen. Sequencing targeted expressed TCRB transcripts, as all isolated RNA had been reverse transcribed. Assay: immunoSEQ multiplex PCR; the TCRdb copy retains only in-frame clones and omits some. The sample shows 250,000 to 300,000 clones, 20% to 25% of them seen only once. Overall study findings and caveats: For Type 1 diabetes patients, all four CD4+ subsets carried TCRB CDR3s that were moderately but significantly shorter.

The sequenced sample consisted of naive CD4+ T cells from blood. These receptors were taken from a woman aged 25-40 years with type 1 diabetes.

This chain connects TRBV29-1 to TRBJ1-1; TRBD1 is a possible D gene (5 bases). Germline V gene lookup returns CDR1 SQVTM and CDR2 ANQGSEA. V dropped 7 bases and J dropped 1 base, with 7 bases sitting between them. The CDR3 contains 11 residues. CDR3 bases: TGCAGCGGCCAGGGGAACACTGAAGCTTTCTTT. Its translation: CSGQGNTEAFF.

This chain links TRBV18 with TRBJ2-5; 9 nucleotides line up with TRBD2. The length of the CDR3 is 14 residues. Germline loops: CDR1 KGHSH, CDR2 LQKENI. V lost 4 bases and J lost 5; bases outside the gene matches: 5. The CDR3, as DNA: TGTGCCAGCTCACGGCGGGAGGGCCTCGAGACCCAGTACTTC. Translation gives CASSRREGLETQYF.

This clone turned up a few times. The junction departs from germline at one end; a sequencing error may be responsible. The chain is built from TRBV29-1 and TRBJ1-2; a weak D match, TRBD1 (6 bases). The CDR3 runs 14 residues. CDR1 is SQVTM and CDR2 is ANQGSEA in the germline V gene. The CDR3 sequence: CSVQDDRTFGGYTF. CDR3 DNA: TGCAGCGTTCAAGACGACAGGACCTTCGGTGGCTACACCTTC.

The rearrangement uses TRBV5-4 and TRBJ2-3; perhaps TRBD2 as D (6 bases). Trimming stripped 2 bases from V and 2 bases from J, with 12 bases between. Germline CDR1 and CDR2: SGHNT and YYREEE (reference sequence). This CDR3 is 15 amino acids long. The DNA for the CDR3 is TGTGCCAGCAGCTTTATTAGCGGAAACACAGATACGCAGTATTTT. Translating it yields CASSFISGNTDTQYF.

This sequence joins TRBV6-5 and TRBJ1-1; D perhaps matches TRBD1 (6 bases). CDR1 is MNHEY and CDR2 is SVGAGI in the germline V gene. Trimming left V 7 bases short and J 1 base short, with 13 bases between. There are 14 residues in the CDR3. The CDR3 coding sequence is TGTGCCAGCACCCCACAGGGCTCGAACACTGAAGCTTTCTTT. Protein product: CASTPQGSNTEAFF.

This chain links TRBV7-2 with TRBJ1-2; 7 bases are shared with TRBD1. V dropped 5 bases and J dropped 3; count of bases not matched to a gene: 6. The CDR3 contains 14 residues. Germline V lookup: CDR1 SGHTA, CDR2 FQGNSA. CDR3 bases: TGTGCCAGCAGCACCGACAGGGCTTACTATGGCTACACCTTC. It yields the protein CASSTDRAYYGYTF.

This clone was seen a handful of times. This rearrangement joins TRBV29-1 to TRBJ1-1, with a weak D call TRBD1 (5 bases). Germline values: CDR1 SQVTM, CDR2 ANQGSEA. CDR3 size: 12 residues. Trimming took off 7 bases at V and 0 bases at J, with 9 bases between the two ends. The CDR3 region has the DNA TGCAGCGCCCGACAGCTGAACACTGAAGCTTTCTTT. This codes for CSARQLNTEAFF.

This clone was seen a few times. The rearrangement uses TRBV13 and TRBJ2-1; 11 bases match TRBD2. V lost 6 bases and J lost 7; bases outside the gene matches: 11. Germline loops: CDR1 PRHDT, CDR2 FYEKMQ (reference sequence). The CDR3 loop spans 16 amino acids. CDR3 region: CASSPRSSGRWNEQFF. DNA of the CDR3: TGTGCCAGCAGTCCGCGCTCTAGCGGGAGGTGGAATGAGCAGTTCTTC.

This sequence joins TRBV19 and TRBJ2-2, with D perhaps TRBD2 (6 bases). Trimming shortened V by 6 bases and J by 4 bases, and 15 bases separated the two germline ends. The CDR3 runs to 15 residues. Germline loops: CDR1 LNHDA, CDR2 SQIVND (reference sequence). DNA of the CDR3: TGTGCCAGTAGGGACGGGACTTTAATCACCGGGGAGCTGTTTTTT. Encoded protein: CASRDGTLITGELFF.

In nucleotides, the CDR3 is TGCAGCGTTGAGTTAGCGGGAGGGCCTGGCGCTGAGCAGTTCTTC. Protein product: CSVELAGGPGAEQFF. This chain connects TRBV29-1 to TRBJ2-1; TRBD2 aligns across 11 bases. The CDR3 is made up of 15 amino acids. Germline V lookup: CDR1 SQVTM, CDR2 ANQGSEA. J was trimmed by 9 bases and V by 3 bases; bases with no gene match: 10.

The rearrangement joins TRBV25-1 to TRBJ1-1; D is uncertain. The V and J ends lost 1 base and 10 bases respectively, with 10 bases between them. This CDR3 has 12 amino acids. Germline V gene data show CDR1 as MGHDK and CDR2 as SYGVNS. In nucleotides, the CDR3 is TGTGCCAGCAGTGAATTGAGGAGTGGAGCTTTCTTT. This translates into CASSELRSGAFF. Looking up the rest from reference TRBV25-1 and TRBJ1-1 gives the full variable domain: EADIYQTPRYLVIGTGKKITLECSQTMGHDKMYWYQQDPGMELHLIHYSYGVNSTEKGDLSSESTVSRIRTEHFPLTLESARPSHTSQYLCASSELRSGAFFGQGTRLTVV.

The chain is built from TRBV5-1 and TRBJ1-5, with D possibly TRBD1 on 6 matching bases. Germline loops: CDR1 SGHRS, CDR2 YFSETQ. This CDR3 spans 15 amino acids. V gave up 1 base and J gave up 5 bases, with 13 bases separating them. As DNA, the CDR3 is TGCGCCAGCAGCTTGACAGGGCTTGGGGATCAGCCCCAGCATTTT. As protein: CASSLTGLGDQPQHF.

The table lists this clone with a few counts. The junction does not match germline at one end; this may be a read error. The chain has TRBV7-7 and TRBJ2-1; no clear D gene. The CDR3 totals 14 residues. Germline loops: CDR1 SSHAT, CDR2 FNYEAQ (reference sequence). Here the CDR3 DNA reads TGTGCTAGCAGCTTAAAATCAACCGGTACTGAGCAGTTCTTC. Its protein product is CASSLKSTGTEQFF.

The chain employs TRBV29-1 and TRBJ2-3, with D uncertain. CDR1 SQVTM and CDR2 ANQGSEA come from the germline V gene. CDR3 size: 15 residues. V lost 0 bases and J lost 3, with 13 bases in between. This CDR3 reads CSVEELALTTDTQYF. The CDR3 DNA reads TGCAGCGTTGAAGAGTTGGCTTTGACTACAGATACGCAGTATTTT.

The chain carries TRBV28 and TRBJ2-7; 7 nucleotides line up with TRBD1. With 6 bases clipped from V and 6 bases from J, the junction kept 14 bases outside the gene matches. Germline lookup yields CDR1 MDHEN and CDR2 SYDVKM. The CDR3 is 15 amino acids. This CDR3 is CASSDPGQRRPEQYF. CDR3 DNA sequence: TGTGCCAGCAGCGACCCGGGACAGAGAAGACCCGAGCAGTACTTC.

The chain uses TRBV5-1 and TRBJ2-2; TRBD1 matches at 10 bases. This CDR3 spans 16 amino acids. The germline V gene has CDR1 SGHRS and CDR2 YFSETQ. V dropped 4 bases and J dropped 5; count of bases not matched to a gene: 8. Written as DNA, the CDR3 is TGCGCCAGCAGCCCCCCGGGACAGGGGTGGACCGGGGAGCTGTTTTTT. It codes for CASSPPGQGWTGELFF.

V usage is TRBV18 and J usage is TRBJ2-7; 8 bases line up with TRBD1. J lost 2 bases, V lost 1 base, and 7 bases had no gene match. This CDR3 is built from 16 residues. CDR1 and CDR2 from the germline V gene are KGHSH and LQKENI. CDR3 protein: CASSPLPDRDPYEQYF. CDR3 coding DNA: TGTGCCAGCTCACCACTCCCGGACAGGGACCCCTACGAGCAGTACTTC.

The rearrangement uses TRBV18 and TRBJ1-1; D unresolved. The CDR3 is 15 residues long. Germline CDR1 reads KGHSH; CDR2 reads LQKENI. The V gene lost 0 bases and the J gene lost 0 bases, with 8 bases spanning the gap. This CDR3 is CASSPPSHLNTEAFF. The CDR3 nucleotides read TGTGCCAGCTCACCACCGTCACATCTGAACACTGAAGCTTTCTTT.

This chain connects TRBV4-2 to TRBJ2-3; 7 bases agree with TRBD2. J gave up 4 bases and V 1 base, and 8 bases lay outside the gene matches. CDR1 LGHNA and CDR2 YNFKEQ come from the germline V gene. This CDR3 region has 16 residues. CDR3 residues: CASSQGGGREADTQYF. CDR3 nucleotide sequence: TGTGCCAGCAGCCAAGGGGGAGGGAGGGAGGCAGATACGCAGTATTTT.

The genes are TRBV5-1 and TRBJ2-1; possible D gene TRBD2, 5 bases. Germline V gene sequence: CDR1 SGHRS, CDR2 YFSETQ. CDR3 length: 12 amino acids. V lost 2 bases and J lost 10, with 10 bases in between. The CDR3 here is CASSLDGEEQFF. CDR3 DNA sequence: TGCGCCAGCAGCTTAGACGGGGAGGAGCAGTTCTTC.

This chain connects TRBV9 to TRBJ2-5; 8 bases are a match to TRBD2. The V and J ends lost 2 bases and 1 base, in that order; junction bases with no gene match: 4. This CDR3 has 15 residues. CDR1 SGDLS and CDR2 YYNGEE come from the germline V gene. The CDR3 reads CASSVGTRVQETQYF. The CDR3 DNA reads as TGTGCCAGCAGCGTCGGGACTAGGGTCCAAGAGACCCAGTACTTC.

This clone was detected a few times. The rearrangement uses TRBV19 and TRBJ2-5, with D perhaps matching TRBD1 (6 bases). This CDR3 region has 11 residues. Germline V gene lookup returns CDR1 LNHDA and CDR2 SQIVND (reference sequence). The ends were cut back, 5 bases at V and 10 bases at J, with 11 bases in the middle. The CDR3 reads CASSARGNQYF. CDR3 coding DNA: TGTGCCAGTAGTGCTAGGGGGAACCAGTACTTC.

The chain combines TRBV30 with TRBJ1-1; D possibly corresponds to TRBD1 (6 bases). Germline lookup yields CDR1 GTSNPN and CDR2 SVGIG (reference sequence). Deletions cut 5 bases from V and 8 bases from J, with 9 bases between. The CDR3 spans 10 residues. This CDR3 is CAWDGTEAFF. The CDR3 coding sequence is TGTGCCTGGGACGGGACAGAAGCTTTCTTT.

This clone was detected only a few times. The genes are TRBV5-4 and TRBJ2-1; 7 positions match TRBD2. Losses at the gene ends were 0 bases for V and 8 bases for J; bases not matched to a gene: 8. CDR3 length: 15 residues. Germline V lookup: CDR1 SGHNT, CDR2 YYREEE (reference sequence). CDR3 sequence reads: CASSLVSGVKDEQFF. CDR3 bases: TGTGCCAGCAGCTTGGTGAGCGGGGTCAAGGATGAGCAGTTCTTC. Full variable domain (outside the CDR3, taken from reference TRBV5-4 and TRBJ2-1): ETGVTQSPTHLIKTRGQQVTLRCSSQSGHNTVSWYQQALGQGPQFIFQYYREEENGRGNFPPRFSGLQFPNYSSELNVNALELDDSALYLCASSLVSGVKDEQFFGPGTRLTVL.

This chain uses TRBV29-1 with TRBJ2-2, with D maybe TRBD1 (5 bases). The germline CDR1 and CDR2 sequences are SQVTM and ANQGSEA. V shed 3 bases and J shed 4 bases, with 9 bases lying between them. The CDR3 length is 13 residues. The DNA for the CDR3 is TGCAGCGTTGATGTCAGGGCCACCGGGGAGCTGTTTTTT. It yields the protein CSVDVRATGELFF.

In its sample, this clone was seen a few times. The genes are TRBV14 and TRBJ2-5, with unresolved D. In germline, CDR1 is SGHDN, CDR2 FVKESK. The CDR3 totals 14 residues. V dropped 3 bases and J dropped 2 bases, with 10 bases sitting between them. CDR3 protein: CASSQSARQETQYF. The CDR3 nucleotides read TGTGCCAGCAGCCAGTCGGCCAGGCAAGAGACCCAGTACTTC. Full variable domain (missing parts from reference TRBV14 and TRBJ2-5): EAGVTQFPSHSVIEKGQTVTLRCDPISGHDNLYWYRRVMGKEIKFLLHFVKESKQDESGMPNNRFLAERTGGTYSTLKVQPAELEDSGVYFCASSQSARQETQYFGPGTRLLVL.